Listed here are 26 T cell receptor beta chains from one sample, sequenced in a study of T cells in Graves' hyperthyroidism and ophthalmopathy. Amplified regions were TCR beta CDR3 sequences from RNA transcripts. The HTBI primer set was used in a first-round RT-PCR of the TCR CDR3. MiXCR was run by TCRdb on the multiplex PCR reads, yielding one entry per CDR3 protein. Altogether about 480,000 distinct CDR3 sequences are present, around 14% being singletons, with the ten largest covering less than 20%. The sequenced sample consisted of blood. The receptors were gathered from a woman between 18 and 29 years old with Graves' hyperthyroidism.

This clonotype was seen repeatedly, ten times or more. CDR3 in amino acids: CASSLGSGGTGTSYNEQFF. CDR3 bases: TGCGCCAGCAGCTTGGGTTCAGGGGGAACGGGAACCTCCTACAATGAGCAGTTCTTC. This chain links TRBV5-1 with TRBJ2-1; 7 nucleotides match TRBD1. J was trimmed by 0 bases and V by 0 bases; bases with no gene match: 12. There are 19 residues in the CDR3. Germline V gene lookup returns CDR1 SGHRS and CDR2 YFSETQ. The whole variable domain, remainder taken from reference TRBV5-1 and TRBJ2-1, is KAGVTQTPRYLIKTRGQQVTLSCSPISGHRSVSWYQQTPGQGLQFLFEYFSETQRNKGNFPGRFSGRQFSNSRSEMNVSTLELGDSALYLCASSLGSGGTGTSYNEQFFGPGTRLTVL.

In its sample, this clonotype was seen a few times. V and J are TRBV7-9 and TRBJ1-2, with D perhaps TRBD1 (5 bases). With 5 bases removed from V and 7 bases from J, the gap between germline ends came to 14 bases. The CDR3 loop spans 13 amino acids. Germline CDR1 reads SEHNR; CDR2 reads FQNEAQ (reference sequence). The CDR3 nucleotides are TGTGCCAGCAGCACAACCTGGGACCCTGGCTACACCTTC. Translated: CASSTTWDPGYTF.

The gene calls are TRBV19 and TRBJ1-1; D unresolved. With 9 bases removed from V and 4 bases from J, the gap between germline ends came to 12 bases. Germline V lookup: CDR1 LNHDA, CDR2 SQIVND (reference sequence). This CDR3 comprises 12 residues. The CDR3 bases are TGTGCCAGCGGCCCGAGGGCCACTGAAGCTTTCTTT. This codes for CASGPRATEAFF.

The chain links TRBV13 to TRBJ2-2, with D possibly TRBD2 on 5 matching bases. The CDR3 is 17 residues long. In germline, CDR1 is PRHDT, CDR2 FYEKMQ (reference sequence). V dropped 5 bases and J dropped 5 bases, with 21 bases sitting between them. The CDR3 reads CASSSSERKGRTGELFF. Written as DNA, the CDR3 is TGTGCCAGCAGCAGCTCGGAGCGGAAGGGCCGAACCGGGGAGCTGTTTTTT.

V gene TRBV7-3 combines with J gene TRBJ2-3, with TRBD2 matching over 10 bases. Germline V gene sequence: CDR1 SGHTA, CDR2 FQGTGA. V gave up 5 bases and J gave up 6 bases; unmatched junction bases: 5. The CDR3 loop spans 14 amino acids. Written as DNA, the CDR3 is TGTGCCAGCAGCCTCGGACTAGCGGATGATACGCAGTATTTT. The encoded protein is CASSLGLADDTQYF.

In this sample, this clonotype turned up many times. This rearrangement joins TRBV30 to TRBJ2-2; D is perhaps TRBD1 (5 bases). CDR1 is GTSNPN and CDR2 is SVGIG in the germline V gene (reference sequence). Trimming left V 0 bases short and J 7 bases short, with 12 bases between. The CDR3 spans 14 residues. CDR3 DNA: TGTGCCTGGAGTGTACAAGGGGTCGGCGGGGAGCTGTTTTTT. Translated, it gives CAWSVQGVGGELFF.

This chain connects TRBV7-3 to TRBJ2-3; perhaps TRBD2 as D (7 bases). Germline V gene data show CDR1 as SGHTA and CDR2 as FQGTGA. There are 16 residues in the CDR3. Trimming cost V 3 bases and J 1 base, with 14 bases left between them. The CDR3, as DNA: TGTGCCAGCAGCTTCGGTGGGGGGGCCCGCACAGATACGCAGTATTTT. Translating gives CASSFGGGARTDTQYF.

This clonotype appeared many times. This chain connects TRBV20-1 to TRBJ1-2; D possibly corresponds to TRBD1 (5 bases). The length of the CDR3 is 13 residues. Germline V gives CDR1 DFQATT, CDR2 SNEGSKA (reference sequence). Trimming removed 0 bases at V and 3 bases at J, with 8 bases between. The CDR3 protein is CSARDVRDYGYTF. CDR3 DNA sequence: TGCAGTGCTAGAGATGTCAGGGACTATGGCTACACCTTC.

The genes are TRBV27 and TRBJ2-5, with 10 bases aligning to TRBD1. The junction had 14 bases not matched to a gene; V was cut back by 1 base and J by 9 bases. This CDR3 region has 17 residues. Germline values: CDR1 MNHEY, CDR2 SMNVEV (reference sequence). The CDR3 loop is CASSLLVTGGRRQAQYF. The DNA of the CDR3 is TGTGCCAGCAGTTTATTAGTGACAGGGGGCCGCAGACAGGCCCAGTACTTC.

This clonotype was seen at least ten times. V gene TRBV27 combines with J gene TRBJ1-1; D not certain. CDR3 size: 13 residues. Germline V gene sequence: CDR1 MNHEY, CDR2 SMNVEV (reference sequence). Trimming removed 3 bases from V and 1 base from J, with 6 bases in between. The CDR3 here is CASSFRTNTEAFF. In DNA form, the CDR3 reads TGTGCCAGCAGTTTTCGGACGAACACTGAAGCTTTCTTT.

This clonotype was observed at least ten times. The V call is TRBV19, the J call TRBJ1-5; TRBD1 is a possible D gene (5 bases). Trimming removed 4 bases at V and 2 bases at J, with 15 bases between. This CDR3 contains 16 residues. CDR1 is LNHDA and CDR2 is SQIVND in the germline V gene (reference sequence). For the CDR3, the DNA is TGTGCCAGTAGTACCTCGGGGGGAGTTGGCAATCAGCCCCAGCATTTT. Encoded protein: CASSTSGGVGNQPQHF.

This clonotype was counted at least ten times. The chain links TRBV29-1 to TRBJ2-7; the D gene is possibly TRBD2 (5 bases). The CDR3 totals 12 residues. V dropped 4 bases and J dropped 3 bases, with 10 bases sitting between them. The germline CDR1 and CDR2 sequences are SQVTM and ANQGSEA. This CDR3 is CSVVAGSYEQYF. CDR3 sequence (DNA): TGCAGCGTTGTAGCTGGGAGCTACGAGCAGTACTTC.

This clonotype has a count of ten or more. CDR3 in DNA: TGTGCCACCAGCAGGAGGGCGGGAACCAATTACAATGAGCAGTTCTTC. It specifies CATSRRAGTNYNEQFF. The chain recombines TRBV15 with TRBJ2-1; TRBD2 might be the D (6 bases). Germline V gene lookup returns CDR1 LNHNV and CDR2 YYDKDF (reference sequence). This CDR3 is 16 amino acids long. With 3 bases removed from V and 4 bases from J, the gap between germline ends came to 16 bases.

As regards this clonotype: A much more abundant neighbour one base away suggests this may be a read error. The CDR3 ends on some other residue instead of the conserved phenylalanine or tryptophan, so this is likely a read error. This chain uses TRBV5-6 with TRBJ1-1; D gene unclear. The V and J ends lost 0 bases and 1 base respectively, with 10 bases between them. From germline, CDR1 is SGHDT and CDR2 YYEEEE. The CDR3 extends over 15 amino acids. The CDR3 sequence: CASSLVGGKNTEAFL. Written as DNA, the CDR3 is TGTGCCAGCAGCTTGGTGGGCGGAAAGAACACTGAAGCTTTCCTT.

There are many counts of this clonotype. This chain connects TRBV5-4 to TRBJ2-3; D might be TRBD2 (7 bases). CDR3 length: 15 amino acids. V was trimmed by 4 bases and J by 6 bases, leaving 18 bases between them. CDR1 is SGHNT and CDR2 is YYREEE in the germline V gene (reference sequence). The CDR3 DNA is TGTGCCAGCAGCAGCCGAGGGGGGGAATCCGATACGCAGTATTTT. Protein product: CASSSRGGESDTQYF.

As for this clonotype: A much larger clone differs from this one at a single base, so this may be a read error. The rearrangement uses TRBV24-1 and TRBJ2-1; TRBD2 aligns across 9 bases. Germline assignment: CDR1 KGHDR and CDR2 SFDVKD. This CDR3 contains 16 residues. The CDR3 region has the DNA TGTGCCACCAGTGAAAGCGGGAGGAACTCCTGCAATGAGCAGTTCTTC. It is translated as CATSESGRNSCNEQFF.

The gene calls are TRBV24-1 and TRBJ1-2; tentatively, D is TRBD1 (5 bases). The length of the CDR3 is 15 residues. Trimming left V 7 bases short and J 4 bases short, with 18 bases between. Germline CDR1 is KGHDR and CDR2 is SFDVKD. The CDR3 sequence: CATRGGGILRYGYTF. The CDR3, as DNA: TGTGCCACCAGGGGTGGGGGGATTCTCCGCTATGGCTACACCTTC.

The V and J genes are TRBV12-3 or TRBV12-4 and TRBJ1-3; D uncertain. The CDR3 spans 14 residues. Trimming stripped 4 bases from V and 0 bases from J, with 7 bases between. CDR3 bases: TGTGCCAGCAGTTGGGGTCACTCTGGAAACACCATATATTTT. It specifies CASSWGHSGNTIYF.

The table lists this clonotype with many counts. The V call is TRBV2, the J call TRBJ2-3, with 9 bases aligning to TRBD2. V was clipped by 6 bases and J by 6 bases; unmatched bases: 7. Germline CDR1 SNHLY, CDR2 FYNNEI. This CDR3 comprises 14 residues. This chain's CDR3 is CASRAGLALDTQYF. CDR3 DNA: TGTGCCAGCAGAGCGGGACTAGCATTGGATACGCAGTATTTT.

This clonotype was counted ten times or more. This chain uses TRBV11-2 with TRBJ2-2; 10 bases line up with TRBD2. Trimming at V came to 8 bases and at J to 7 bases, leaving 7 bases not matched to a gene. CDR3 size: 14 residues. Germline values: CDR1 SGHAT, CDR2 FQNNGV. CDR3 amino acids: CASQPAGGHGELFF. The CDR3 coding sequence is TGTGCCAGCCAGCCAGCGGGAGGGCACGGGGAGCTGTTTTTT.

This clonotype has a count of ten or more. The chain recombines TRBV9 with TRBJ1-1; D is uncertain. Trimming cost V 0 bases and J 1 base, with 13 bases left between them. CDR3 length: 16 amino acids. Germline assignment: CDR1 SGDLS and CDR2 YYNGEE. Written as DNA, the CDR3 is TGTGCCAGCAGCGTAGCTCTTCACAGCGGGAACACTGAAGCTTTCTTT. It yields the protein CASSVALHSGNTEAFF.

A few counts support this clonotype. The chain carries TRBV27 and TRBJ2-7; D is ambiguous. The CDR3 covers 15 residues. The germline gives CDR1 MNHEY, CDR2 SMNVEV (reference sequence). V lost 4 bases to trimming and J lost 3 bases, with 16 bases between them. This chain's CDR3 is CASSSNVRAHYEQYF. CDR3 coding DNA: TGTGCCAGCAGTTCTAACGTACGGGCTCACTACGAGCAGTACTTC.

This clonotype was recorded at least ten times. The rearrangement links TRBV9 to TRBJ2-5; 10 bases align to TRBD1. J gave up 5 bases and V 7 bases, and 14 bases lay outside the gene matches. CDR1 and CDR2 from the germline V gene are SGDLS and YYNGEE. The CDR3 length is 16 residues. CDR3 coding DNA: TGTGCCAGCTCTTTAGGAGGGACAGGGGTCCCGGAGACCCAGTACTTC. The encoded protein is CASSLGGTGVPETQYF.

This clonotype was counted ten times or more. This chain joins TRBV29-1 and TRBJ1-2; 11 bases align to TRBD1. Trimming cost V 0 bases and J 8 bases; bases outside gene matches: 11. This CDR3 is built from 16 residues. The V gene's germline CDR1 is SQVTM and CDR2 ANQGSEA. CDR3 DNA sequence: TGCAGCGTTGAAGAACGGGACAGGGGGTTGACGGAAGGCTACACCTTC. The encoded protein is CSVEERDRGLTEGYTF.

This clonotype has ten or more counts. CDR3 protein: CASSARRHGEKPQHF. CDR3 nucleotide sequence: TGTGCCAGCAGTGCGCGTAGACATGGGGAAAAGCCCCAGCATTTT. The V gene is TRBV6-1, the J gene TRBJ1-5; D remains unclear. The CDR3 runs 15 residues. V dropped 4 bases and J dropped 8 bases, with 18 bases sitting between them. Germline loops: CDR1 MNHNS, CDR2 SASEGT.

V usage is TRBV9 and J usage is TRBJ2-1; 9 bases line up with TRBD2. Germline CDR1 and CDR2: SGDLS and YYNGEE. The CDR3 is 17 amino acids. Losses at the gene ends were 5 bases for V and 5 bases for J; bases not matched to a gene: 14. The CDR3 DNA sequence: TGTGCCAGCAGTCCCCTAGCGGGACCCGGGGAGCACAATGAGCAGTTCTTC. It translates to CASSPLAGPGEHNEQFF. Based on the CDR3 plus reference TRBV9 and TRBJ2-1, the full variable domain is DSGVTQTPKHLITATGQRVTLRCSPRSGDLSVYWYQQSLDQGLQFLIQYYNGEERAKGNILERFSAQQFPDLHSELNLSSLELGDSALYFCASSPLAGPGEHNEQFFGPGTRLTVL.